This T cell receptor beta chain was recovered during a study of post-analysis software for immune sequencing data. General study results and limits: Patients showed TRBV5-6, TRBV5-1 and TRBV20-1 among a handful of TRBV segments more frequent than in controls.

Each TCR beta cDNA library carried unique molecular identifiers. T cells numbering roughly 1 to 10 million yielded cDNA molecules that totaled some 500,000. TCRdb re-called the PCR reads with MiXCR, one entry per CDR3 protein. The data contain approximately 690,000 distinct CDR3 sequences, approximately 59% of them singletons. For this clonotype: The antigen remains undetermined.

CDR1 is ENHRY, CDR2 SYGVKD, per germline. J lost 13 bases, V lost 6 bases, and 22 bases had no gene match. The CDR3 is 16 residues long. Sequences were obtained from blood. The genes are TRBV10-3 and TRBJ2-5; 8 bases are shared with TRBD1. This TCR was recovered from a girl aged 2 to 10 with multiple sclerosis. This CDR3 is CAISDPSQGAWYERYF. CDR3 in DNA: TGTGCCATCAGCGATCCCTCCCAGGGGGCATGGTACGAGCGGTACTTC.